This entry lists 32 T cell receptor beta chains sequenced from one sample in a study of T cell responses to AZD1222 COVID-19 vaccine. This table comes from immunoSEQ multiplex PCR, and its TCRdb copy is limited to in-frame clones, with some not included. Of approximately 170,000 clones in the sample, roughly 94% were seen once. The material sequenced was peripheral blood, taken 28 days after the second AZD1222 dose. These receptor sequences come from an adult who received the AZD1222 COVID-19 vaccine.

This clone was recorded once. The V gene is TRBV5-4, the J gene TRBJ1-2, with D unresolved. V shed 4 bases and J shed 9 bases, with 16 bases lying between them. This CDR3 spans 13 amino acids. Looked up from germline, CDR1 is SGHNT and CDR2 is YYREEE (reference sequence). CDR3 bases: TGTGCCAGCAGCAGGACGGCCGGTCGGAGCTACACCTTC. Its translation: CASSRTAGRSYTF.

The chain links TRBV18 to TRBJ2-2; TRBD1 matches 7 bases. Losses at the gene ends were 0 bases for V and 1 base for J; bases not matched to a gene: 2. Germline CDR1 is KGHSH and CDR2 is LQKENI. This CDR3 contains 16 residues. CDR3 sequence reads: CASSPPDRLNTGELFF. The CDR3 nucleotides are TGTGCCAGCTCACCACCGGACAGGCTGAACACCGGGGAGCTGTTTTTT.

This clone was seen a few times. This rearrangement joins TRBV5-4 to TRBJ1-2, with TRBD1 matching over 7 bases. Unmatched junction bases numbered 1, after V lost 0 bases and J lost 2 bases. Germline V gene sequence: CDR1 SGHNT, CDR2 YYREEE (reference sequence). The CDR3 is 14 residues long. CDR3 protein: CASSLVRGNYGYTF. The CDR3 nucleotides read TGTGCCAGCAGCTTGGTCAGGGGGAACTATGGCTACACCTTC.

This clone was recorded only once. The chain carries TRBV30 and TRBJ1-1; no definite D call. The V end was cut by 3 bases, the J end by 1 base, with 9 bases between. Looked up from germline, CDR1 is GTSNPN and CDR2 is SVGIG (reference sequence). The CDR3 extends over 13 amino acids. CDR3 nucleotide sequence: TGTGCCTGGAGGGTCCTGTCGAACACTGAAGCTTTCTTT. It codes for CAWRVLSNTEAFF. Together with reference TRBV30 and TRBJ1-1, the CDR3 gives the full variable domain: SQTIHQWPATLVQPVGSPLSLECTVEGTSNPNLYWYRQAAGRGLQLLFYSVGIGQISSEVPQNLSASRPQDRQFILSSKKLLLSDSGFYLCAWRVLSNTEAFFGQGTRLTVV.

The J gene is TRBJ2-1, the V gene TRBV10-2, with 10 bases matching TRBD2. The CDR3 sequence is 15 residues long. Germline CDR1 WSHSY, CDR2 SAAADI. Trimming at V came to 3 bases and at J to 10 bases, leaving 9 bases not matched to a gene. The CDR3 loop reads CASSDQSGGAQEQFF. Here the CDR3 DNA reads TGCGCCAGCAGTGATCAGAGCGGGGGGGCCCAGGAGCAGTTCTTC.

This chain joins TRBV7-9 and TRBJ1-2; 8 positions agree with TRBD1. CDR3 length: 15 amino acids. J was trimmed by 4 bases and V by 5 bases; bases with no gene match: 9. Germline V gene sequence: CDR1 SEHNR, CDR2 FQNEAQ (reference sequence). The DNA of the CDR3 is TGTGCCAGCAGCCCGTACAGGGGGGGACCCTATGGCTACACCTTC. This translates into CASSPYRGGPYGYTF.

The chain joins TRBV11-2 to TRBJ1-2; tentatively, D is TRBD1 (5 bases). Germline V gene lookup returns CDR1 SGHAT and CDR2 FQNNGV. The CDR3 spans 13 residues. With 5 bases removed from V and 2 bases from J, the gap between germline ends came to 9 bases. CDR3 protein: CASSLGVNYGYTF. CDR3 bases: TGTGCCAGCAGCCTAGGGGTGAACTATGGCTACACCTTC.

On this clone: A read error may account for a junction end that differs from germline. The chain has TRBV2 and TRBJ1-1; D unclear. The CDR3 is made up of 14 amino acids. CDR1 is SNHLY, CDR2 FYNNEI, per germline. This CDR3 reads CASNEPGQITEAFF. The CDR3 bases are TGTGCCAGCAATGAACCGGGCCAGATAACTGAAGCTTTCTTT.

This rearrangement joins TRBV5-1 to TRBJ1-1, with D uncertain. This CDR3 region has 13 residues. Trimming stripped 1 base from V and 3 bases from J, with 7 bases between. Germline-derived CDR1 and CDR2 are SGHRS and YFSETQ. The CDR3 DNA reads TGCGCCAGCAGCTTGATAGGTTACACTGAAGCTTTCTTT. The encoded protein is CASSLIGYTEAFF.

The chain uses TRBV5-1 and TRBJ2-3, with TRBD1 matching 8 bases. Looked up from germline, CDR1 is SGHRS and CDR2 is YFSETQ. CDR3 length equals 15 residues. Unmatched junction bases numbered 7, after V lost 5 bases and J lost 2 bases. For the CDR3, the DNA is TGCGCCAGCAGTTCCGGGACAGGAATCACAGATACGCAGTATTTT. Translation: CASSSGTGITDTQYF.

The CDR3 reads CASSSAPGQGHDGYTF. The CDR3 coding sequence is TGTGCCAGCAGTTCCGCCCCGGGACAGGGTCACGATGGCTACACCTTC. This chain connects TRBV6-6 to TRBJ1-2; TRBD1 aligns across 9 bases. Trimming took 4 bases from V and 6 from J; bases not matched to a gene: 12. This CDR3 is built from 16 residues. Per germline, CDR1 MNHNY and CDR2 SVGAGI (reference sequence).

The chain combines TRBV11-2 with TRBJ2-7; 12 bases fit TRBD2. Germline V lookup: CDR1 SGHAT, CDR2 FQNNGV. Germline trimming cut 6 bases from V and 0 bases from J; bases unmatched to any gene: 9. The CDR3 runs to 17 residues. Written as DNA, the CDR3 is TGTGCCAGCAGTCCTCCACTAGCGGGGGGCATCTCCTACGAGCAGTACTTC. It translates to CASSPPLAGGISYEQYF.

The V call is TRBV10-3, the J call TRBJ1-1, with D unresolved. V lost 6 bases and J 3 bases, leaving 5 bases between the germline ends. Germline assignment: CDR1 ENHRY and CDR2 SYGVKD. The CDR3 spans 11 residues. The CDR3 spells CAIREYTEAFF. CDR3 bases: TGTGCCATCAGGGAATACACTGAAGCTTTCTTT.

J is TRBJ2-1 and V is TRBV19; D is perhaps TRBD1 (5 bases). Trimming pared 2 bases from V and 4 bases from J, leaving 12 bases between. This CDR3 has 15 amino acids. The germline gives CDR1 LNHDA, CDR2 SQIVND (reference sequence). Here the CDR3 reads CASSITWGGYNEQFF. Here the CDR3 DNA reads TGTGCCAGTAGTATAACATGGGGCGGATACAATGAGCAGTTCTTC.

The chain links TRBV5-4 to TRBJ2-7; 7 positions agree with TRBD1. In germline, CDR1 is SGHNT, CDR2 YYREEE (reference sequence). V gave up 5 bases and J gave up 0 bases; unmatched junction bases: 5. The CDR3 is 14 residues long. CDR3: CASSPDRASYEQYF. The CDR3 DNA sequence: TGTGCCAGCAGTCCAGACAGGGCCTCCTACGAGCAGTACTTC.

A single count supports this clone. The chain uses TRBV10-3 and TRBJ2-2; 9 positions agree with TRBD1. This CDR3 comprises 14 residues. The V segment lost 6 bases and the J segment 3 bases; nucleotides outside the gene matches: 2. The germline V gene has CDR1 ENHRY and CDR2 SYGVKD. The CDR3 region has the DNA TGTGCCATCAGCGGGGACAGGGACACCGGGGAGCTGTTTTTT. It yields the protein CAISGDRDTGELFF.

The chain employs TRBV5-4 and TRBJ2-7; 7 bases are a match to TRBD1. Trimming cost V 4 bases and J 7 bases; bases outside gene matches: 14. Germline CDR1 SGHNT, CDR2 YYREEE (reference sequence). The CDR3 sequence is 15 residues long. CDR3 sequence: CASSLTGTATGEQYF. The CDR3 nucleotides are TGTGCCAGCAGCCTAACCGGGACAGCGACAGGGGAGCAGTACTTC.

The chain couples TRBV19 to TRBJ1-6; no clear D. V was pared by 7 bases and J by 8 bases, with 15 bases between. The V gene's germline CDR1 is LNHDA and CDR2 SQIVND (reference sequence). The CDR3 runs 14 residues. CDR3: CASTTTEGYSPLHF. Written as DNA, the CDR3 is TGTGCCAGTACTACTACGGAAGGGTATTCACCCCTCCACTTT.

The chain has TRBV5-6 and TRBJ1-1; no clear D. Trimming pared 2 bases from V and 13 bases from J, leaving 15 bases between. Per the germline V gene, CDR1 is SGHDT and CDR2 is YYEEEE. CDR3 length: 12 amino acids. In DNA form, the CDR3 reads TGTGCCAGCAGCTTTCGCCAGGCAAGTGGTTTCTTT. The encoded protein is CASSFRQASGFF. The complete variable domain, with remaining parts taken from reference TRBV5-6 and TRBJ1-1, reads DAGVTQSPTHLIKTRGQQVTLRCSPKSGHDTVSWYQQALGQGPQFIFQYYEEEERQRGNFPDRFSGHQFPNYSSELNVNALLLGDSALYLCASSFRQASGFFGQGTRLTVV.

The gene calls are TRBV10-2 and TRBJ1-3; 9 bases align to TRBD1. Germline V gene sequence: CDR1 WSHSY, CDR2 SAAADI. With V trimmed by 3 bases and J by 0 bases, 3 bases remained unmatched. The CDR3 is made up of 16 amino acids. The CDR3 region has the DNA TGCGCCAGCAGTGATGACAGGGGGTTCTCTGGAAACACCATATATTTT. Its translation: CASSDDRGFSGNTIYF.

The chain links TRBV4-1 to TRBJ1-1; D is unresolved. The germline V gene has CDR1 MGHRA and CDR2 YSYEKL. Trimming removed 1 base at V and 3 bases at J, with 9 bases between. The CDR3 is 14 amino acids. The CDR3 region is CASSQVTPDTEAFF. CDR3 sequence (DNA): TGCGCCAGCAGCCAAGTCACCCCGGACACTGAAGCTTTCTTT.

This clone has a single count. The DNA for the CDR3 is TGTGCCAGCTCACGCGACGGGACAGGCTACGGCTACACCTTC. It yields the protein CASSRDGTGYGYTF. The chain recombines TRBV18 with TRBJ1-2; 8 bases are shared with TRBD1. J lost 8 bases, V lost 4 bases, and 9 bases had no gene match. The CDR3 runs to 14 residues. The germline gives CDR1 KGHSH, CDR2 LQKENI.

This clone was detected only once. The genes are TRBV7-9 and TRBJ2-3; D is perhaps TRBD1 (5 bases). The germline gives CDR1 SEHNR, CDR2 FQNEAQ (reference sequence). The length of the CDR3 is 18 residues. V was pared by 4 bases and J by 2 bases, with 22 bases between. Here the CDR3 reads CASSSTVRRREYTDTQYF. The CDR3, as DNA: TGTGCCAGCAGCTCCACCGTAAGGCGCAGGGAATACACAGATACGCAGTATTTT.

The chain joins TRBV2 to TRBJ2-1; D ambiguous. The CDR3 spans 15 residues. V gave up 1 base and J gave up 0 bases, with 7 bases separating them. The germline gives CDR1 SNHLY, CDR2 FYNNEI. The CDR3 sequence: CASSEVPSSYNEQFF. The CDR3 nucleotides are TGTGCCAGCAGTGAAGTGCCTAGCTCCTACAATGAGCAGTTCTTC.

The chain joins TRBV7-9 to TRBJ2-3; no firm D call. Deletions cut 1 base from V and 6 bases from J, with 8 bases between. The CDR3 contains 13 residues. Germline V gives CDR1 SEHNR, CDR2 FQNEAQ (reference sequence). Here the CDR3 DNA reads TGTGCCAGCAGCTTAGAGGGTTACGATACGCAGTATTTT. This translates into CASSLEGYDTQYF.

The rearrangement joins TRBV7-2 to TRBJ2-7, with 9 nucleotides matching TRBD1. The germline V gene has CDR1 SGHTA and CDR2 FQGNSA. The V gene end was trimmed by 3 bases and the J gene end by 6 bases; junction bases not matched to a gene: 6. CDR3 length equals 14 residues. The CDR3 here is CASSFSGTGSEQYF. CDR3 coding DNA: TGTGCCAGCAGCTTCTCCGGGACAGGGTCCGAGCAGTACTTC. Complete variable domain (other parts from reference TRBV7-2 and TRBJ2-7): GAGVSQSPSNKVTEKGKDVELRCDPISGHTALYWYRQSLGQGLEFLIYFQGNSAPDKSGLPSDRFSAERTGGSVSTLTIQRTQQEDSAVYLCASSFSGTGSEQYFGPGTRLTVT.

The chain combines TRBV6-6 with TRBJ2-2; a possible D gene is TRBD1 (5 bases). CDR3 length: 18 residues. Trimming stripped 5 bases from V and 3 bases from J, with 22 bases between. The germline gives CDR1 MNHNY, CDR2 SVGAGI (reference sequence). The CDR3: CASSPNYYRRFDTGELFF. The CDR3 DNA follows: TGTGCCAGCAGTCCAAATTACTACAGGAGATTCGACACCGGGGAGCTGTTTTTT.

The rearrangement links TRBV6-1 to TRBJ2-7; D is tentatively TRBD1 or TRBD2 (6 bases each). This CDR3 is built from 15 residues. The V gene lost 1 base and the J gene lost 1 base, with 11 bases spanning the gap. Germline CDR1 reads MNHNS; CDR2 reads SASEGT. The CDR3 spells CASSEEGGASYEQYF. The CDR3 coding sequence is TGTGCCAGCAGTGAAGAGGGGGGCGCTTCCTACGAGCAGTACTTC.

The chain uses TRBV7-9 and TRBJ1-1; no clear D. Trimming took 7 bases from V and 3 from J, leaving 21 bases between them. CDR1 SEHNR and CDR2 FQNEAQ come from the germline V gene (reference sequence). The CDR3 spans 16 residues. The CDR3 protein is CASNNPGPKADTEAFF. CDR3 DNA sequence: TGTGCCAGCAACAATCCGGGCCCAAAGGCGGACACTGAAGCTTTCTTT.

The chain couples TRBV13 to TRBJ1-1; D is ambiguous. Germline V gene lookup returns CDR1 PRHDT and CDR2 FYEKMQ (reference sequence). V was trimmed by 7 bases and J by 10 bases, leaving 10 bases between them. The CDR3 loop spans 10 amino acids. The CDR3 reads CASMEGRAFF. The CDR3 DNA reads as TGTGCCAGCATGGAAGGGCGAGCTTTCTTT.

The chain is built from TRBV27 and TRBJ1-2; possibly TRBD1 for D (5 bases). The CDR3 spans 14 residues. Trimming pared 8 bases from V and 0 bases from J, leaving 13 bases between. From germline, CDR1 is MNHEY and CDR2 SMNVEV (reference sequence). The CDR3 sequence is CASGWAGSNYGYTF. CDR3 coding DNA: TGTGCCAGCGGCTGGGCAGGGTCTAACTATGGCTACACCTTC.

The chain uses TRBV5-6 and TRBJ1-1, with D perhaps matching TRBD1 (5 bases). Deletions cut 4 bases from V and 1 base from J, with 14 bases between. Germline loops: CDR1 SGHDT, CDR2 YYEEEE. This CDR3 is 15 amino acids long. The CDR3 is CASSSGLDRNTEAFF. Here the CDR3 DNA reads TGTGCCAGCAGCAGCGGATTAGACAGGAACACTGAAGCTTTCTTT.